This is a list of T cell receptor beta chains from one sample in a study of T-cell reconstitution after alpha-beta-depleted transplantation in children. TCRdb reprocessed the PCR reads via MiXCR and lists one record per CDR3 protein. The sample has around 450,000 distinct CDR3 sequences, roughly a tenth seen once. The sequencing used PBMCs, collected before TCRalphabeta/CD19-depleted stem cell transplant. These receptors were taken from a child aged 2 to 9 with inherited bone marrow failure, due to receive a stem cell transplant. Both conserved end residues are part of each CDR3. A D gene is named only where the DNA matches it firmly. The size entry is marked missing in some rows and otherwise reads once, few, many or a size class.

D gene | J gene | V gene | clone size | CDR3 DNA | CDR3 protein
NA | TRBJ2-5 | TRBV5-5 | many | TGTGCCAGCAGGGGGGGAGAGACCCAGTACTTC | CASRGGETQYF
NA | TRBJ1-1 | TRBV15 | NA | TGTGCCACGTGCCAAGGGTCGGGATGCACTGAAGCTTTCTTT | CATCQGSGCTEAFF
NA | TRBJ2-3 | TRBV20-1 | many | TGCAGTGCACAGGACAGCAGCCCCACAGATACGCAGTATTTT | CSAQDSSPTDTQYF
TRBD2 | TRBJ2-3 | TRBV5-6 | NA | TGTGCCGGCAGCTTGGTTAGCGGGAGCTTTTCCGATACGCAGTATTTT | CAGSLVSGSFSDTQYF
NA | TRBJ2-7 | TRBV27 | many | TGTGCCAGCAGTTACCAACCCCCATACTACGAGCAGTACTTC | CASSYQPPYYEQYF
TRBD2 | TRBJ2-1 | TRBV12-5 | many | TGTGCTAGTGCCTCAGGGACTAGGGCTCCCCATGAGCAGTTCTTC | CASASGTRAPHEQFF
NA | TRBJ1-3 | TRBV27 | many | TGTGCCAGCACCCCCTGCGGAAACACCATATATTTT | CASTPCGNTIYF
NA | TRBJ2-1 | TRBV6-1 | NA | TGTGCCAGTTCCTTAGCGGTAGGGCCGTCGGCCTACAATGAGCAGTTCTTC | CASSLAVGPSAYNEQFF
TRBD2 | TRBJ2-1 | TRBV27 | many | TGTGCCAGCAGTTTATCTAGCGGGAGTTATGAGCAGTTCTTC | CASSLSSGSYEQFF
NA | TRBJ2-7 | TRBV28 | many | TGTGCCAGCACCGACCAAATGAGGGCAGGACAGTCCTACGAGCAGTACTTC | CASTDQMRAGQSYEQYF
TRBD2 | TRBJ2-1 | TRBV6-1 | few | TGTGCCAGCAGTGAGGGGACTAGCGGAAACAATGAGCAGTTCTTC | CASSEGTSGNNEQFF
TRBD2 | TRBJ2-1 | TRBV5-1 | many | TGCGCCAGCAGCTCCCCCGCGGGAACTAGCGGCTACAATGAGCAGTTCTTC | CASSSPAGTSGYNEQFF
NA | TRBJ2-7 | TRBV29-1 | many | TGCAGCGTTGGCGGGCTTCCCTACGAGCAGTACTTC | CSVGGLPYEQYF
NA | TRBJ2-1 | TRBV30 | many | TGTGCCTGGAGTTACGACAATGAGCAGTTCTTC | CAWSYDNEQFF
TRBD1 | TRBJ2-2 | TRBV7-9 | many | TGTGCCAGCAGCGCCTCGACAGGGATCGGCACCGGGGAGCTGTTTTTT | CASSASTGIGTGELFF
NA | TRBJ2-1 | TRBV5-1 | NA | TGCGCCAGCAGCTTGGCAGCCGGTTACAATGAGCAGTTCTTC | CASSLAAGYNEQFF
NA | TRBJ1-6 | TRBV3-1 | many | TGTGCCAGCAGCCCTGCCTATAATTCACCCCTCCACTTT | CASSPAYNSPLHF
NA | TRBJ2-3 | TRBV30 | few | TGTGCCTGGAGTTCATCTGGGGCAGATACGCAGTATTTT | CAWSSSGADTQYF
TRBD2 | TRBJ2-7 | TRBV5-1 | many | TGCGCCAGCAGCCCCCAGACTAGCGGGAGCTCCTACGAGCAGTACTTC | CASSPQTSGSSYEQYF
NA | TRBJ2-3 | TRBV10-2 | many | TGCGCCAGCAGTGATAGAGAGGGAGAGTCCATTTTGGGCCGCACAGATACGCAGTATTTT | CASSDREGESILGRTDTQYF
NA | TRBJ2-7 | TRBV6-5 | many | TGTGCCAGCAGTTACCGAGGGTTCGTAGGCTCCTACGAGCAGTACTTC | CASSYRGFVGSYEQYF
NA | TRBJ2-3 | TRBV5-1 | NA | TGCGCCAGCAGCTTGGAAGCGGTCACAGATACGCAGTATTTT | CASSLEAVTDTQYF
NA | TRBJ2-1 | TRBV29-1 | NA | TGCAGCGTTGAAGGCGGAAGGGGTGGAAATGAGCAGTTCTTC | CSVEGGRGGNEQFF
NA | TRBJ2-2 | TRBV3-1 | many | TGTGCCAGCAGCGAGAACGGGCAGAACACCGGGGAGCTGTTTTTT | CASSENGQNTGELFF
NA | TRBJ2-2 | TRBV27 | many | TGTGCCAGCAGCCCACAGGGACCCGGGGAGCTGTTTTTT | CASSPQGPGELFF
NA | TRBJ1-2 | TRBV7-9 | many | TGTGCCAGCAGCTTAGCTAGAGAGGGACCCTATGGCTACACCTTC | CASSLAREGPYGYTF
TRBD2 | TRBJ2-1 | TRBV29-1 | many | TGCAGCGTTGTGGTGGGACTAGCGGGAGGGCCTGATGAGCAGTTCTTC | CSVVVGLAGGPDEQFF
NA | TRBJ2-3 | TRBV5-1 | many | TGCGCCAGCAGCTCCAAGGGGGGAGTGACAGATACGCAGTATTTT | CASSSKGGVTDTQYF
NA | TRBJ1-6 | TRBV7-2 | NA | TGTGCCAGCCAGCTTATATTTGGCAATTCACCCCTCCACTTT | CASQLIFGNSPLHF
NA | TRBJ2-2 | TRBV7-2 | many | TGTGCCAGCAGCTCACGACAGGGTGGGACTCTGGGGGAGCTGTTTTTT | CASSSRQGGTLGELFF
NA | TRBJ2-1 | TRBV18 | NA | TGTGCCAGCTCACCCCCGACGCATGAGCAGTTCTTC | CASSPPTHEQFF
NA | TRBJ1-1 | TRBV7-2 | many | TGTGCCAGCAGCTTAACGGCTGGGGAAGCTTTCTTT | CASSLTAGEAFF
NA | TRBJ1-5 | TRBV20-1 | many | TGCAGTGCTAGTAGGAGCAATAGCAATCAGCCCCAGCATTTT | CSASRSNSNQPQHF
NA | TRBJ1-1 | TRBV20-1 | many | TGCAGTGCTAGAGATCGAGGAAGGGTGGACACTGAAGCTTTCTTT | CSARDRGRVDTEAFF
TRBD1 | TRBJ2-7 | TRBV29-1 | many | TGCAGCGTTCCAGGGGGCCCCTACGAGCAGTACTTC | CSVPGGPYEQYF
TRBD1 | TRBJ2-1 | TRBV27 | many | TGTGCCAGCACTTTCCGGGACAGCTACAATGAGCAGTTCTTC | CASTFRDSYNEQFF
NA | TRBJ2-5 | TRBV5-1 | many | TGCGCCAGCAGCTTGGTTTGGGGGACTGAAGAGACCCAGTACTTC | CASSLVWGTEETQYF
TRBD2 | TRBJ2-3 | TRBV27 | many | TGTGCCAGCAGTTTATCTGCGGGAGGGGTAACAGATACGCAGTATTTT | CASSLSAGGVTDTQYF
NA | TRBJ2-1 | TRBV12-3/TRBV12-4 | many | TGTGCCAGCGGCACGGGGTCGAGGGGTTACAATGAGCAGTTCTTC | CASGTGSRGYNEQFF
NA | TRBJ2-7 | TRBV27 | NA | TGTGCCAGCAGTCCGGCTCGGGGAGGTGAGCAGTACTTC | CASSPARGGEQYF
NA | TRBJ1-2 | TRBV5-6 | many | TGTGCCAGCAGCTTGGGAAGAGGGAAAAGCTATGGCTACACCTTC | CASSLGRGKSYGYTF
NA | TRBJ2-7 | TRBV12-3/TRBV12-4 | many | TGTGCCAGCAGTTTAGGCAGGGGTTTGTCCTACGAGCAGTACTTC | CASSLGRGLSYEQYF
NA | TRBJ2-2 | TRBV12-3/TRBV12-4 | many | TGTGCCAGCAGTTTAGCGATGATCTCCGGGGAGCTGTTTTTT | CASSLAMISGELFF
TRBD2 | TRBJ2-2 | TRBV12-3/TRBV12-4 | many | TGTGCCAGCAGTCGCGGGGGTCCCGGGGAGCTGTTTTTT | CASSRGGPGELFF
NA | TRBJ2-3 | TRBV6-5 | many | TGTGCCAGCAGTTACGTGGGTCCTAGCACAGATACGCAGTATTTT | CASSYVGPSTDTQYF
NA | TRBJ2-5 | TRBV9 | many | TGTGCCAGCAGCGTAGATGCCTACCAAGAGACCCAGTACTTC | CASSVDAYQETQYF
NA | TRBJ2-7 | TRBV30 | few | TGTGCCTGGAGTGTCGGGGGACTCTACGAGCAGTACTTC | CAWSVGGLYEQYF
TRBD1 | TRBJ2-1 | TRBV12-3/TRBV12-4 | few | TGTGCCAGCACCAGACAGGGGGACTACAATGAGCAGTTCTTC | CASTRQGDYNEQFF
NA | TRBJ2-7 | TRBV6-2/TRBV6-3 | NA | TGTGCCAGCAGGGTCCCGACCTACGAGCAGTACTTC | CASRVPTYEQYF
NA | TRBJ2-2 | TRBV20-1 | many | TGCAGTGCTAATATTGACACCGGGGAGCTGTTTTTT | CSANIDTGELFF
TRBD1 | TRBJ2-7 | TRBV20-1 | many | TGCAGTGCTAGAGAACACGGGACAGACTACTACGAGCAGTACTTC | CSAREHGTDYYEQYF
NA | TRBJ2-1 | TRBV4-3 | many | TGCGCCAGCAGCCAAGACCAGGGAAATGAGCAGTTCTTC | CASSQDQGNEQFF
TRBD2 | TRBJ2-4 | TRBV7-2 | few | TGTGCCAGCAGCTTAGCAATGACTAGCGGGAGCCGGCTAGCCAAAAACATTCAGTACTTC | CASSLAMTSGSRLAKNIQYF